Presented here are 22 T cell receptor beta chains from one specimen sequenced in a study of T-cell memory formation after mild COVID-19. A single record per CDR3 protein comes from TCRdb applying MiXCR to the 5' RACE reads. This sample has roughly 550,000 distinct CDR3 sequences, with about a fifth found just once. Sequencing was performed on PBMCs or a T cell subset sorted from them (not recorded which). All receptors derive from an adult woman who had mild COVID-19 (a few samples of this study predate the infection). Cell type and time point are not known.

The rearrangement joins TRBV11-2 to TRBJ2-1, with D unresolved. Deletions cut 5 bases from V and 3 bases from J, with 11 bases between. The CDR3 totals 14 residues. Germline assignment: CDR1 SGHAT and CDR2 FQNNGV. The CDR3 DNA follows: TGTGCCAGCAGCCCCAACCTTTTCTACAATGAGCAGTTCTTC. Its protein is CASSPNLFYNEQFF.

There are a few counts of this clonotype. The chain is built from TRBV15 and TRBJ2-1; TRBD2 aligns across 9 bases. This CDR3 has 14 residues. V lost 8 bases, J lost 5 bases, and 7 bases stayed unmatched. Per germline, CDR1 LNHNV and CDR2 YYDKDF (reference sequence). The DNA of the CDR3 is TGTGCCACCTCGAGGGTAGCGGGAGACAATGAGCAGTTCTTC. It codes for CATSRVAGDNEQFF. Combining the CDR3 with reference TRBV15 and TRBJ2-1 gives the whole variable domain DAMVIQNPRYQVTQFGKPVTLSCSQTLNHNVMYWYQQKSSQAPKLLFHYYDKDFNNEADTPDNFQSRRPNTSFCFLDIRSPGLGDTAMYLCATSRVAGDNEQFFGPGTRLTVL.

This clonotype was seen only a few times. This chain connects TRBV7-9 to TRBJ2-1, with 11 positions matching TRBD2. With 7 bases clipped from V and 8 bases from J, the junction kept 10 bases outside the gene matches. Germline V gene sequence: CDR1 SEHNR, CDR2 FQNEAQ (reference sequence). This CDR3 comprises 15 residues. CDR3 nucleotides: TGTGCCAGCACCCCAACTAGCGGGAGAGCGGATGAGCAGTTCTTC. Translated: CASTPTSGRADEQFF.

The chain employs TRBV4-3 and TRBJ1-2; tentative D call: TRBD1 (6 bases). Trimming removed 3 bases at V and 8 bases at J, with 19 bases between. Germline V gene data show CDR1 as LGHNA and CDR2 as YSLEER. This CDR3 comprises 15 residues. The CDR3 region has the DNA TGCGCCAGCAGCCATTTAGGACAGCGCTTGGGAGGCTACACCTTC. Amino acid sequence: CASSHLGQRLGGYTF.

This clonotype has a handful of counts. The chain couples TRBV2 to TRBJ1-4; weak D call: TRBD1 (5 bases). The V gene lost 0 bases and the J gene lost 3 bases, with 8 bases spanning the gap. The germline V gene has CDR1 SNHLY and CDR2 FYNNEI. The CDR3 totals 15 residues. The CDR3 here is CASSEARQPNEKLFF. The CDR3 nucleotides read TGTGCCAGCAGTGAAGCAAGACAGCCTAATGAAAAACTGTTTTTT.

This chain connects TRBV6-2 or TRBV6-3 to TRBJ2-7; D not certain. The CDR3 is 16 amino acids. Germline assignment: CDR1 MNHEY and CDR2 SVGEGT. The V end was cut by 0 bases, the J end by 3 bases, with 15 bases between. The chain's CDR3 is CASSYSPAAQDYEQYF. DNA for the CDR3: TGTGCCAGCAGTTACTCGCCGGCTGCTCAGGACTACGAGCAGTACTTC.

This sequence joins TRBV5-1 and TRBJ2-5; 11 bases fit TRBD2. This CDR3 has 17 residues. V gave up 2 bases and J gave up 5 bases; unmatched junction bases: 11. Germline V gene lookup returns CDR1 SGHRS and CDR2 YFSETQ. The CDR3 coding sequence is TGCGCCAGCAGCTTAGCCAAGACTAGCGGGGTTGTGGAGACCCAGTACTTC. This encodes CASSLAKTSGVVETQYF.

This clonotype was counted many times. The chain employs TRBV2 and TRBJ2-7; a weak D match, TRBD1 (5 bases). The CDR3 has 12 residues. Looked up from germline, CDR1 is SNHLY and CDR2 is FYNNEI. V was trimmed by 8 bases and J by 0 bases, leaving 8 bases between them. CDR3 coding DNA: TGTGCCAGCCGACAGAGCTCCTACGAGCAGTACTTC. Translating it yields CASRQSSYEQYF.

This clonotype was recorded a few times. The J gene is TRBJ1-5, the V gene TRBV7-2; the D is unclear. Germline V gene data show CDR1 as SGHTA and CDR2 as FQGNSA. V was pared by 3 bases and J by 5 bases, with 5 bases between. The CDR3 runs 12 residues. CDR3 sequence: CASSFPYQPQHF. Here the CDR3 DNA reads TGTGCCAGCAGCTTCCCCTATCAGCCCCAGCATTTT.

In the case of this clonotype: At one end, the junction sequence differs from germline, possibly due to a read error. This chain uses TRBV5-5 with TRBJ2-7, with D perhaps TRBD1 (6 bases). CDR1 and CDR2 (germline): SGHKS, YYEKEE (reference sequence). The CDR3 loop spans 15 amino acids. The CDR3 protein is CASSLGRGPSYDQYF. DNA for the CDR3: TGTGCCAGCAGCCTCGGCAGGGGCCCGTCCTACGATCAGTACTTC.

The CDR3 nucleotides read TGTGCCAGCAGCTTGGTTCTGGCATACAATGAGCAGTTCTTC. This gives the protein CASSLVLAYNEQFF. The V and J genes are TRBV5-6 and TRBJ2-1; D unresolved. V lost 0 bases, J lost 4 bases, and 8 bases lay in between. CDR1 and CDR2 from the germline V gene are SGHDT and YYEEEE. The CDR3 spans 14 residues.

This clonotype was seen a handful of times. The chain uses TRBV12-3 or TRBV12-4 and TRBJ1-1; perhaps TRBD1 as D (6 bases). The CDR3 loop spans 14 amino acids. The V and J ends lost 4 bases and 5 bases respectively, with 14 bases between them. The CDR3 here is CASSSTGTRTEAFF. CDR3 sequence (DNA): TGTGCCAGCAGTTCAACAGGGACGAGGACTGAAGCTTTCTTT.

This clonotype was detected only a few times. V usage is TRBV11-2 and J usage is TRBJ1-2; D gene ambiguous. Germline V lookup: CDR1 SGHAT, CDR2 FQNNGV. CDR3 size: 12 residues. V was clipped by 5 bases and J by 7 bases, with 11 bases between them. CDR3 region: CASSPASPGYTF. The CDR3 coding sequence is TGTGCCAGCAGCCCCGCATCACCTGGCTACACCTTC.

This clonotype has more than one count but fewer than ten. The chain has TRBV7-2 and TRBJ1-1; D unclear. V lost 2 bases to trimming and J lost 1 base, with 8 bases between them. From germline, CDR1 is SGHTA and CDR2 FQGNSA. This CDR3 is built from 14 residues. The CDR3 here is CASSLSWSNTEAFF. CDR3 in DNA: TGTGCCAGCAGCTTAAGTTGGTCGAACACTGAAGCTTTCTTT. Using reference TRBV7-2 and TRBJ1-1 for the parts outside the CDR3, the full variable domain is GAGVSQSPSNKVTEKGKDVELRCDPISGHTALYWYRQSLGQGLEFLIYFQGNSAPDKSGLPSDRFSAERTGGSVSTLTIQRTQQEDSAVYLCASSLSWSNTEAFFGQGTRLTVV.

This clonotype occurred a few times. The chain is built from TRBV7-3 and TRBJ1-5; 7 bases fit TRBD1. V was pared by 6 bases and J by 6 bases, with 5 bases of the junction left unmatched. Germline V CDR1 and CDR2: SGHTA, FQGTGA. The CDR3 totals 13 residues. CDR3 region: CASSPTGSQPQHF. The DNA of the CDR3 is TGTGCCAGCAGTCCGACAGGGAGTCAGCCCCAGCATTTT. The entire variable domain, with the rest obtained from reference TRBV7-3 and TRBJ1-5, is as follows: GAGVSQTPSNKVTEKGKYVELRCDPISGHTALYWYRQSLGQGPEFLIYFQGTGAADDSGLPNDRFFAVRPEGSVSTLKIQRTERGDSAVYLCASSPTGSQPQHFGDGTRLSIL.

V gene TRBV7-2 combines with J gene TRBJ1-1; no firm D call. CDR3 size: 14 residues. V gave up 0 bases and J gave up 6 bases, with 11 bases separating them. Germline loops: CDR1 SGHTA, CDR2 FQGNSA. This CDR3 reads CASSLAVGKPEAFF. CDR3 nucleotide sequence: TGTGCCAGCAGCTTAGCGGTCGGGAAACCTGAAGCTTTCTTT. The full variable domain, rest sourced from reference TRBV7-2 and TRBJ1-1, is GAGVSQSPSNKVTEKGKDVELRCDPISGHTALYWYRQSLGQGLEFLIYFQGNSAPDKSGLPSDRFSAERTGGSVSTLTIQRTQQEDSAVYLCASSLAVGKPEAFFGQGTRLTVV.

For the CDR3, the DNA is TGTGCCAGCAGCTTAGTGGGGGACGTTAACTATGGCTACACCTTC. Translated: CASSLVGDVNYGYTF. The chain is built from TRBV7-9 and TRBJ1-2; a weak D match, TRBD1 (5 bases). The CDR3 contains 15 residues. The germline CDR1 and CDR2 sequences are SEHNR and FQNEAQ (reference sequence). V gave up 1 base and J gave up 1 base, with 10 bases separating them.

This clonotype was counted between two and nine times. The CDR3 protein is CASSLLREVFTGELFF. In DNA form, the CDR3 reads TGTGCCAGCAGCTTGTTACGGGAGGTTTTCACCGGGGAGCTGTTTTTT. The chain uses TRBV5-6 and TRBJ2-2, with 7 bases lining up with TRBD2. V trimming: 1 base; J trimming: 4 bases; junction bases outside the gene matches: 7. There are 16 residues in the CDR3. Germline CDR1 SGHDT, CDR2 YYEEEE.

The rearrangement joins TRBV24-1 to TRBJ2-6; D may be TRBD1 (7 bases). This CDR3 spans 17 amino acids. CDR1 is KGHDR and CDR2 is SFDVKD in the germline V gene. Trimming took off 5 bases at V and 4 bases at J, with 17 bases between the two ends. In DNA, the CDR3 is TGTGCCACCAGTGCCCCGACAGGGAGGCCAGGGGCCAACGTCCTGACTTTC. The encoded protein is CATSAPTGRPGANVLTF.

There are a few counts of this clonotype. The rearrangement links TRBV7-8 to TRBJ2-3; D uncertain. Germline CDR1 reads SGHVS; CDR2 reads FQNEAQ. The CDR3 totals 14 residues. V gave up 3 bases and J gave up 5 bases, with 12 bases separating them. CDR3 sequence: CASSFAPVVDTQYF. In DNA, the CDR3 is TGTGCCAGCAGCTTTGCCCCGGTTGTAGATACGCAGTATTTT.

J is TRBJ2-2 and V is TRBV20-1, with D maybe TRBD1 (5 bases). V gave up 1 base and J gave up 4 bases, with 13 bases separating them. Germline values: CDR1 DFQATT, CDR2 SNEGSKA (reference sequence). This CDR3 has 15 amino acids. The CDR3 loop is CSARVIGQSTGELFF. CDR3 DNA sequence: TGCAGTGCTAGAGTTATTGGACAAAGCACCGGGGAGCTGTTTTTT.

The J gene is TRBJ2-2, the V gene TRBV2, with 7 bases lining up with TRBD1. The CDR3 loop spans 15 amino acids. Unmatched junction bases numbered 7, after V lost 5 bases and J lost 4 bases. CDR1 and CDR2 from the germline V gene are SNHLY and FYNNEI. The CDR3 coding sequence is TGTGCCAGCAGTACTGACAGGGTAGTCACCGGGGAGCTGTTTTTT. Translation gives CASSTDRVVTGELFF.